Following are 5 T cell receptor beta chains from one sample sequenced in a study of blood T cells in healthy people across ages (dated by TCRdb to between 2014 and 2016). Library preparation was by 5' RACE. A second PCR of about 7 to 12 cycles was performed with a sample-barcoded 5' primer and a J-beta primer mix. The public reads were run again by TCRdb, first through fastp at Q25 and then through MiXCR, and only productive beta chains were kept. Each CDR3 protein gets just one entry, which takes the most common genes and DNA from the rows behind it. The sample table holds some 1.8 million distinct CDR3 sequences, of which roughly 43% were seen once. Clones ranked in the top ten supply about 21% of the sample. What was sequenced was blood. Receptors originate from a human donor in good health.

The chain employs TRBV20-1 and TRBJ1-6, with unresolved D. This CDR3 contains 12 residues. Trimming removed 5 bases from V and 13 bases from J, with 15 bases in between. Germline CDR1 is DFQATT and CDR2 is SNEGSKA (reference sequence). CDR3 in DNA: TGCAGTGCTTCCGAGTCTCCCTGGCCCCTCCACTTT. It codes for CSASESPWPLHF.

This clonotype was seen a handful of times. The V gene is TRBV12-3 or TRBV12-4, the J gene TRBJ1-1; TRBD1 might be the D (6 bases). The CDR3 length is 16 residues. The ends were cut back, 6 bases at V and 3 bases at J, with 20 bases in the middle. As DNA, the CDR3 is TGTGCCAGCAGCAACCGCAACAGGGCTCAAGACACTGAAGCTTTCTTT. Protein: CASSNRNRAQDTEAFF.

This clonotype was counted only a few times. The V and J genes are TRBV20-1 and TRBJ2-1; no firm D call. Deletions cut 6 bases from V and 1 base from J, with 10 bases between. This CDR3 is 13 amino acids long. The germline CDR1 and CDR2 sequences are DFQATT and SNEGSKA (reference sequence). This CDR3 reads CSAAGSSYNEQFF. CDR3 coding DNA: TGCAGTGCGGCCGGTAGTTCCTACAATGAGCAGTTCTTC.

The rearrangement uses TRBV18 and TRBJ1-4; D gene uncertain. V was clipped by 6 bases and J by 1 base, with 9 bases between them. The CDR3 is 14 residues long. Germline lookup yields CDR1 KGHSH and CDR2 LQKENI. CDR3 amino acids: CASSSLLTNEKLFF. The CDR3 nucleotides read TGTGCCAGCTCTTCCCTCCTAACTAATGAAAAACTGTTTTTT.

This clonotype was detected only a few times. The V and J genes are TRBV6-5 and TRBJ2-2, with D uncertain. Germline values: CDR1 MNHEY, CDR2 SVGAGI. The CDR3 contains 15 residues. Trimming removed 6 bases from V and 0 bases from J, with 11 bases in between. The CDR3 sequence is CASSLFPTNTGELFF. The CDR3 DNA sequence: TGTGCCAGCAGCTTGTTCCCTACGAACACCGGGGAGCTGTTTTTT.